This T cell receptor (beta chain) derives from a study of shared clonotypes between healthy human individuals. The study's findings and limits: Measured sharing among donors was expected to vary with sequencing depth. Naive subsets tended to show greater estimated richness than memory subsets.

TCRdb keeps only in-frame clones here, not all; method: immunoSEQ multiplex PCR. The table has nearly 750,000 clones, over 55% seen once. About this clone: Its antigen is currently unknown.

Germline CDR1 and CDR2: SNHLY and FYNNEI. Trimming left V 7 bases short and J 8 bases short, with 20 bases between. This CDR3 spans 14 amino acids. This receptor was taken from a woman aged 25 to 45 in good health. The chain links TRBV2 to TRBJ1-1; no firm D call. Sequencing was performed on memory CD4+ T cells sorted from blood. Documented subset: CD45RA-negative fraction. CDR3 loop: CASIRVRSAPEAFF. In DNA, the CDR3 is TGTGCCAGCATCAGAGTACGGAGTGCCCCCGAAGCTTTCTTT.